A single T cell receptor beta chain is shown here with its context. The target antigen is unknown. The source of the sample is a study of Tregs in tolerant kidney transplant recipients. Study conclusions and caveats: Few patients were studied, so findings need validation in larger groups.

The CDR3 totals 16 residues. Germline CDR1 and CDR2: SEHNR and FQNEAQ (reference sequence). The trim removed 5 bases at V and 4 bases at J, leaving 10 bases unmatched. Using immunoSEQ multiplex PCR, the repertoire was profiled, and TCRdb retains in-frame clones only, with some absent. Here the sample spans tens of thousands of clones, approximately 94% being singletons. Thawed PBMCs were FACS-sorted into unstimulated CD4+CD25+CD127- regulatory T cells, CD4+CD25- non-regulatory cells, CD4 and CD8 cells. The clonotype originates from a human donor in good health. Source material: CD8+ T cells from blood. The V and J genes are TRBV7-9 and TRBJ2-3; 9 bases agree with TRBD2. CDR3: CASSPPSGTGSDTQYF. DNA of the CDR3: TGTGCCAGCAGCCCACCTAGCGGGACCGGCTCAGATACGCAGTATTTT.